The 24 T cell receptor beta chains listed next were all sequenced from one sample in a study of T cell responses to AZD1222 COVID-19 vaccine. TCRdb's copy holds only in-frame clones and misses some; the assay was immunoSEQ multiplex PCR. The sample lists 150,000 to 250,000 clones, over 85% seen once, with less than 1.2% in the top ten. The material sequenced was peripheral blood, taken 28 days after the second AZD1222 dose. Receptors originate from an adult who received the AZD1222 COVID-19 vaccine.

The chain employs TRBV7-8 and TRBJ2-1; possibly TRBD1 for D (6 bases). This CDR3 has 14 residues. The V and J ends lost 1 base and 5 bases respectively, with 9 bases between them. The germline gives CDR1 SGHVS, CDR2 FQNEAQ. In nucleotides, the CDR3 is TGTGCCAGCAGCTTAGGGACAGCGAACAATGAGCAGTTCTTC. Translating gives CASSLGTANNEQFF.

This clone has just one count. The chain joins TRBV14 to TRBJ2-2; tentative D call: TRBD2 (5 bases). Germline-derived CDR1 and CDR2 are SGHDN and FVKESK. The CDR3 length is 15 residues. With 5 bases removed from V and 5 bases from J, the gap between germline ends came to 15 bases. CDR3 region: CASSWGAPRTGELFF. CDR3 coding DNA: TGTGCCAGCAGCTGGGGAGCCCCGAGGACCGGGGAGCTGTTTTTT.

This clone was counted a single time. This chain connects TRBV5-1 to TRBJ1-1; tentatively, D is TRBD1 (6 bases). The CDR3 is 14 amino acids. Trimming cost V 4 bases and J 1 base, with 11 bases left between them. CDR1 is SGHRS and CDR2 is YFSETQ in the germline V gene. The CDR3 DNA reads TGCGCCAGCAGCGCAACGACAGGGAACACTGAAGCTTTCTTT. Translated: CASSATTGNTEAFF.

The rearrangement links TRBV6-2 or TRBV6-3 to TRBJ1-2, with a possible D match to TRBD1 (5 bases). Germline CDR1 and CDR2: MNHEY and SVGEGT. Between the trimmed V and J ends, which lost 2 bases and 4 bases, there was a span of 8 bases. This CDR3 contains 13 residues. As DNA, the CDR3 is TGTGCCAGCAGTTACCCTGGGACCTATGGCTACACCTTC. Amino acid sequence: CASSYPGTYGYTF.

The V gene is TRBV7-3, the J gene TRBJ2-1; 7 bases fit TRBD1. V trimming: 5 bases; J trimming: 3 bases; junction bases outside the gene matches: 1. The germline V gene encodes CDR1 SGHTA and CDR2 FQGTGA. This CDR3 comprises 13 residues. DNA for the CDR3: TGTGCCAGCAGCAGGGACAGCTACAATGAGCAGTTCTTC. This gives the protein CASSRDSYNEQFF.

The CDR3 DNA sequence: TGCGCCAGCAGTCAAAACCAGGGACAGCATGGCTACACCTTC. Translated, it gives CASSQNQGQHGYTF. V is TRBV23-1 and J is TRBJ1-2, with 7 positions matching TRBD1. TRBV23-1 is identified as an open reading frame with a role that is uncertain. The CDR3 consists of 14 residues. V shed 2 bases and J 6 bases; nucleotides not matched to a gene: 6.

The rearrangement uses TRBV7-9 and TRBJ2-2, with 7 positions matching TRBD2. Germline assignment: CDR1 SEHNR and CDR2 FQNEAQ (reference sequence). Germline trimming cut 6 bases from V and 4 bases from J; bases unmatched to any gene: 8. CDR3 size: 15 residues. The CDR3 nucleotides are TGTGCCAGCAGGGGAGGGCAGGAGTTCACCGGGGAGCTGTTTTTT. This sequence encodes CASRGGQEFTGELFF.

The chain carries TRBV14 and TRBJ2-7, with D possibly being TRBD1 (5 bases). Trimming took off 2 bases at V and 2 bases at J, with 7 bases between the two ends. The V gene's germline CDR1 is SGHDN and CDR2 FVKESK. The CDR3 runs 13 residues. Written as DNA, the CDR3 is TGTGCCAGCAGCCAATGGGGCACCTACGAGCAGTACTTC. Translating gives CASSQWGTYEQYF.

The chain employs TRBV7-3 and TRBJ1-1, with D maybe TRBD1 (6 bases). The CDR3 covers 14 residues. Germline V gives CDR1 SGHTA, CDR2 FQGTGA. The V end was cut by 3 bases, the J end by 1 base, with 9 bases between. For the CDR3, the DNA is TGTGCCAGCAGCTTGGACAGTTCGAACACTGAAGCTTTCTTT. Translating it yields CASSLDSSNTEAFF.

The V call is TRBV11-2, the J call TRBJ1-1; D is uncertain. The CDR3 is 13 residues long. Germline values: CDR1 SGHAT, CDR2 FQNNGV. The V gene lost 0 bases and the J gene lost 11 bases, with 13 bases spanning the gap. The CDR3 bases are TGTGCCAGCAGCTTAGATTCAGCGGGGATCGCTTTCTTT. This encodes CASSLDSAGIAFF.

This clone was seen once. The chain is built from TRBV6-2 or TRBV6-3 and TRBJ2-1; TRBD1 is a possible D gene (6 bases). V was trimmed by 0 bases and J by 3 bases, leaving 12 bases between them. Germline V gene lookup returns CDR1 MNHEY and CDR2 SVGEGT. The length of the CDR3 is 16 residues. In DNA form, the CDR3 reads TGTGCCAGCAGTTACTCCAGGGGTATGGGCTACAATGAGCAGTTCTTC. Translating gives CASSYSRGMGYNEQFF.

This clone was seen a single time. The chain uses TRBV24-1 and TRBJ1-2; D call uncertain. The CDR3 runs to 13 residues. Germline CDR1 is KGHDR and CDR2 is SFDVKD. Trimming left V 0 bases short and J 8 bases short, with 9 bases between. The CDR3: CATSDLSGRGYTF. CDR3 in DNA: TGTGCCACCAGTGATTTGTCGGGGAGAGGCTACACCTTC.

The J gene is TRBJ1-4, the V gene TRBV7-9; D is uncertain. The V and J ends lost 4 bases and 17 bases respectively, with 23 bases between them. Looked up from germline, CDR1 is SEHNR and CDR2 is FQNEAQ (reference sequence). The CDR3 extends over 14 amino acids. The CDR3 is CASSSYGGPRARFF. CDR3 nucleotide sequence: TGTGCCAGCAGCTCATATGGTGGGCCACGGGCGCGTTTTTTT.

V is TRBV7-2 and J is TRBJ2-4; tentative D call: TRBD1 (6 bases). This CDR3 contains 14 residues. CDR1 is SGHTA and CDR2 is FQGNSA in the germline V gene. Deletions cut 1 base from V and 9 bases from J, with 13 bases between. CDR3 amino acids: CASSLDRVGSIQYF. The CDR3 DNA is TGTGCCAGCAGCTTAGACAGGGTAGGCAGCATTCAGTACTTC.

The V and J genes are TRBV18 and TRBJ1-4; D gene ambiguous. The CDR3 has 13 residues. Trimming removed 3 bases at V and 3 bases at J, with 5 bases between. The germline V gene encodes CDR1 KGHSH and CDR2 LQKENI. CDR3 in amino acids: CASSPDSNEKLFF. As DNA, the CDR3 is TGTGCCAGCTCACCGGACTCTAATGAAAAACTGTTTTTT.

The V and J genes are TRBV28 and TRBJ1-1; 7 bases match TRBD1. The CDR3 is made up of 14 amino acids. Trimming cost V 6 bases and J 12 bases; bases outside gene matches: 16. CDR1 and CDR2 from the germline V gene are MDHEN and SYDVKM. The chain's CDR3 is CASRPATGALSPFF. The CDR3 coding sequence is TGTGCCAGCAGACCAGCTACAGGGGCCCTTTCCCCTTTCTTT. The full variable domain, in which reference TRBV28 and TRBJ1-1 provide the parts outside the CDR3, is DVKVTQSSRYLVKRTGEKVFLECVQDMDHENMFWYRQDPGLGLRLIYFSYDVKMKEKGDIPEGYSVSREKKERFSLILESASTNQTSMYLCASRPATGALSPFFGQGTRLTVV.

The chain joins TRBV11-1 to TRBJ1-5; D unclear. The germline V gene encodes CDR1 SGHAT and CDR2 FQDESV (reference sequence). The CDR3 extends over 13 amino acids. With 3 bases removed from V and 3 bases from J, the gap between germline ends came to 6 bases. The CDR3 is CASSFGTNQPQHF. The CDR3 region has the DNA TGTGCCAGCAGCTTCGGCACCAATCAGCCCCAGCATTTT.

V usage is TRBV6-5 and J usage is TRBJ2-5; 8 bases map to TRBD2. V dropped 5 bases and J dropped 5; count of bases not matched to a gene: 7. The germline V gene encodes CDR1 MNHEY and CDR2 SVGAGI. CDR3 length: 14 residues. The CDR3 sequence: CASSTRGGQETQYF. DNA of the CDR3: TGTGCCAGCAGTACCCGGGGGGGCCAGGAGACCCAGTACTTC.

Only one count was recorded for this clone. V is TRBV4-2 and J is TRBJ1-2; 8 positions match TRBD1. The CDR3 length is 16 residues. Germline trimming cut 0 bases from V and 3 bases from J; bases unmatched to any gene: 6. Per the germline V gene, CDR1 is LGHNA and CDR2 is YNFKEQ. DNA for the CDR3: TGTGCCAGCAGCCAAGATGGACAGGGAGGTTACTATGGCTACACCTTC. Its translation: CASSQDGQGGYYGYTF.

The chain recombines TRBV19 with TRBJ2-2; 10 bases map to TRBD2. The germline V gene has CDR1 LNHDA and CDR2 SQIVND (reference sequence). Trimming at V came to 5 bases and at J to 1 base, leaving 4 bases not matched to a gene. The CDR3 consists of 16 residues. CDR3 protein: CASSRLAGVNTGELFF. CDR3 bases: TGTGCCAGTAGTCGGCTAGCGGGGGTGAACACCGGGGAGCTGTTTTTT. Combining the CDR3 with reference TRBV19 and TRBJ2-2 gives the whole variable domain DGGITQSPKYLFRKEGQNVTLSCEQNLNHDAMYWYRQDPGQGLRLIYYSQIVNDFQKGDIAEGYSVSREKKESFPLTVTSAQKNPTAFYLCASSRLAGVNTGELFFGEGSRLTVL.

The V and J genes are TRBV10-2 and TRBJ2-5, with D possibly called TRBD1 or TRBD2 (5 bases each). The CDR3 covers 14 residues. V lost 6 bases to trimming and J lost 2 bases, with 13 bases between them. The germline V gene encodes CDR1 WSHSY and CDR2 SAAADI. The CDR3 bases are TGCGCCAGCAGGTCGGGACCATTACAAGAGACCCAGTACTTC. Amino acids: CASRSGPLQETQYF.

In DNA form, the CDR3 reads TGTGCCTGGGGGACTAGTCCCCGTGAGCAGTTCTTC. Its protein is CAWGTSPREQFF. J is TRBJ2-1 and V is TRBV30; 8 bases fit TRBD2. V was pared by 5 bases and J by 9 bases, with 6 bases of the junction left unmatched. In germline, CDR1 is GTSNPN, CDR2 SVGIG (reference sequence). The length of the CDR3 is 12 residues.

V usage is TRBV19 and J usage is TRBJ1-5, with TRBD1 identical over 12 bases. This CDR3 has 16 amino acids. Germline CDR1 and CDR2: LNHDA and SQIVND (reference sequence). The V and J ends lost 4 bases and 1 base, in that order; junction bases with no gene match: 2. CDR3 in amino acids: CASSTGQGASNQPQHF. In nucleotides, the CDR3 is TGTGCCAGTAGTACGGGACAGGGGGCGAGCAATCAGCCCCAGCATTTT.

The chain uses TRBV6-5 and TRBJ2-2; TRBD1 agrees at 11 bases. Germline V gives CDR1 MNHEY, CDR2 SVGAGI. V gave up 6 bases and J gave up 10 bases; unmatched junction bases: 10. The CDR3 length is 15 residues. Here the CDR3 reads CASSDPGQGVEELFF. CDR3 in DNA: TGTGCCAGCAGCGACCCGGGACAGGGGGTAGAGGAGCTGTTTTTT.